This T cell receptor (beta chain) was recovered during a study of cytomegalovirus exposure and HLA in healthy donors. Germline-derived CDR1 and CDR2 are MDHEN and SYDVKM. This CDR3 spans 12 amino acids. V was pared by 3 bases and J by 4 bases, with 7 bases between. Study-level findings and limits: Most likely, a cluster of highly shared sequence variants arose as a sequencing artifact.

All the people who gave samples were healthy bone marrow donors. Both 60 Vbeta primers and 13 Jbeta primers went into the PCR. Clones were sequenced by immunoSEQ multiplex PCR, and TCRdb holds only the in-frame ones, with some missing. The sample gives over 150,000 clones, 80% to 85% of which show up once; 6.5% is in the top ten. About this clone itself: Antigen unknown.

The sequence was collected from a woman aged 45-65 years in good health and CMV-seropositive. The sequenced material came from PBMCs. V and J are TRBV28 and TRBJ2-7, with D tentatively TRBD1 (6 bases). The CDR3 nucleotides read TGTGCCAGCAGTTTCCAGGGGTACGAGCAGTACTTC. Translation: CASSFQGYEQYF.